The clone carrying this TCR beta chain was counted a few times. Antigen specificity is unknown. The CDR3 runs to 14 residues. Trimming at V came to 0 bases and at J to 7 bases, leaving 2 bases not matched to a gene. The germline V gene has CDR1 LGHNA and CDR2 YNFKEQ. This record comes from a study of cytomegalovirus exposure and HLA in healthy donors. Findings of the study overall: Researchers reported in a later analysis that a missense DCLRE1C variant was tied to TCR beta V- and J-gene trimming. As a later analysis showed, several of the most significant clusters appeared to be linked to common viral pathogens. Listed as cytomegalovirus-associated were over 150 TCR beta chains.

Primers: 60 Vbeta forward and 13 Jbeta reverse. Clones were read by immunoSEQ multiplex PCR, and TCRdb kept only the in-frame ones, dropping some. The profile covers around 33,000 clones, with roughly 44% appearing a single time and roughly 1.9% taken by the ten largest. Participants comprised healthy donors of bone marrow. The rearrangement joins TRBV4-2 to TRBJ2-2, with TRBD1 identical over 7 bases. The receptor was derived from a woman aged 45-60 years in good health and CMV-seronegative. Sequenced sample: PBMCs. CDR3 in amino acids: CASSQDGQDGELFF. CDR3 sequence (DNA): TGTGCCAGCAGCCAAGATGGACAGGACGGGGAGCTGTTTTTT.